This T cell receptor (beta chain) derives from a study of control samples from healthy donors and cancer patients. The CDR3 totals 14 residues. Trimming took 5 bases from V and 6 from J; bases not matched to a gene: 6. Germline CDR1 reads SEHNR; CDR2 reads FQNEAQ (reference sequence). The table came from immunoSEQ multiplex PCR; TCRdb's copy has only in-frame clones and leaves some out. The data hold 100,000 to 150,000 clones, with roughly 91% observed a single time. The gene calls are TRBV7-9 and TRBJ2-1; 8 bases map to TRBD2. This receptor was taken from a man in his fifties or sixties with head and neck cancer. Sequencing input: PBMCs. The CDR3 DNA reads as TGTGCCAGCAGCGGGACTAGGATGGTCAATGAGCAGTTCTTC. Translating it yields CASSGTRMVNEQFF.